The rows below give T cell receptor beta chains drawn from one sample of a study of patients and donors after allogeneic stem cell transplantation. TCRdb processed the RT-PCR reads anew with MiXCR; each CDR3 protein has one entry. The profile shows 800,000 to 1,000,000 distinct CDR3 sequences, around 17% of them singletons. The sample comprised blood, either unsorted or a sorted T cell fraction (not recorded which). The origin of the receptors is a human donor who was either an allogeneic HSCT recipient or a stem cell or donor lymphocyte infusion donor (not recorded which). It is not recorded whose cells these are; they may come from a transplant donor. Both conserved end residues are part of each CDR3. Each record gives: D gene, V gene, J gene, clone size, CDR3 DNA, CDR3 protein. The D gene is left open where the match is weak. Some rows mark clone size as missing; the rest say once, few, many or name a class of expanded clone.

D: TRBD1; V: TRBV4-3; J: TRBJ2-7; size: few; DNA: TGCGCCAGCAGCCAAGAAGTTATAGGGACAGGGGGCTGGGAGCAGTACTTC; CDR3: CASSQEVIGTGGWEQYF
D: NA; V: TRBV12-3/TRBV12-4; J: TRBJ2-2; size: few; DNA: TGTGCCAGCAGTCGTGGACTCAGCACCGGGGAGCTGTTTTTT; CDR3: CASSRGLSTGELFF
D: NA; V: TRBV4-1; J: TRBJ2-3; size: few; DNA: TGCGCCAGCAGCCAAGGCGGGGTCAGGGTACATACGCAGTATTTT; CDR3: CASSQGGVRVHTQYF
D: NA; V: TRBV3-1; J: TRBJ1-2; size: few; DNA: TGTGCCAGCAGCCAAGATTTGACCCCTGGCTACACCTTC; CDR3: CASSQDLTPGYTF
D: TRBD2; V: TRBV5-1; J: TRBJ2-1; size: few; DNA: TGCGCCAGCAGCGAAGTAGCGGGGTCAGTATCTGAGGTCTTC; CDR3: CASSEVAGSVSEVF
D: NA; V: TRBV20-1; J: TRBJ2-1; size: few; DNA: TGCAGTGCTAGAGATGCCTGGGGGGAGGTTACCTACAATGAGCAGTTCTTC; CDR3: CSARDAWGEVTYNEQFF
D: TRBD2; V: TRBV3-1; J: TRBJ2-5; size: NA; DNA: TGTGCCAGCAGCCAGACTAGCGTCCAGGCAGAGACCCAGTACTTC; CDR3: CASSQTSVQAETQYF
D: NA; V: TRBV30; J: TRBJ2-7; size: NA; DNA: TGTGCCTGGAGTGACCCTCACTACGAGCAGTACTTC; CDR3: CAWSDPHYEQYF
D: NA; V: TRBV20-1; J: TRBJ2-3; size: many; DNA: TGCGGTGGGGGGGCCCATTTGTGGGGCACAGATACGCAGTATTTT; CDR3: CGGGAHLWGTDTQYF
D: NA; V: TRBV7-2; J: TRBJ2-1; size: few; DNA: TGTGCCAGCAGCTGGATGGATGAGCAGTTCTTC; CDR3: CASSWMDEQFF
D: NA; V: TRBV21-1; J: TRBJ2-5; size: NA; DNA: TGTGCCAGCAGCAAACGGATTCCAGACAGGACCTCCCAAGAGACCCAGTACTTC; CDR3: CASSKRIPDRTSQETQYF
D: NA; V: TRBV7-8; J: TRBJ2-5; size: NA; DNA: TGTGCCAGCAGCGACAATTGGACCCAGTACTTC; CDR3: CASSDNWTQYF
D: TRBD2; V: TRBV5-4; J: TRBJ2-7; size: NA; DNA: TGTGCCAGCAGCCCAGCAGGGAGGGGTCCCTACGAGCAGTACTTC; CDR3: CASSPAGRGPYEQYF
D: NA; V: TRBV4-1; J: TRBJ1-2; size: NA; DNA: TGCGCCAGCAGCCAAGAAGGTTCGTCCGAGAACTATGGCTACACCTTC; CDR3: CASSQEGSSENYGYTF
D: NA; V: TRBV21-1; J: TRBJ2-7; size: few; DNA: TGTGCCAGCAGCAAAGTGCTCCAGCTACCTTCCTACGAGCAGTACTTC; CDR3: CASSKVLQLPSYEQYF
D: TRBD2; V: TRBV6-1; J: TRBJ2-7; size: few; DNA: TGTGCCAGCAGTGAGTTCGGACTAGCGGATTCCTACGAGCAGTACTTC; CDR3: CASSEFGLADSYEQYF
D: TRBD1; V: TRBV9; J: TRBJ2-7; size: NA; DNA: TGTGCCAGCAGCGCGCAAGCAAACAGGGGGTTCTACGAGCAGTACTTC; CDR3: CASSAQANRGFYEQYF
D: NA; V: TRBV13; J: TRBJ2-7; size: few; DNA: TGTGCCAGCAGCCGAAGAGAGGTCTACGAGCAGTACTTC; CDR3: CASSRREVYEQYF
D: NA; V: TRBV29-1; J: TRBJ1-3; size: many; DNA: TGCAGCGTTGTCGGGACACCCTTCTCTGGAAACACCATATATTTT; CDR3: CSVVGTPFSGNTIYF
D: NA; V: TRBV11-2; J: TRBJ1-2; size: few; DNA: TGTGCCAGCGGGCCAAGGGTTTCCTATGGCTACACCTTC; CDR3: CASGPRVSYGYTF
D: TRBD1; V: TRBV5-1; J: TRBJ2-7; size: many; DNA: TGCGCCAGCAGCTTAGCACCGGGACAGGGCGTCTACGAGCAGTACTTC; CDR3: CASSLAPGQGVYEQYF
D: NA; V: TRBV7-9; J: TRBJ1-4; size: NA; DNA: TGTGCCAGCTTCGGGGCAGGGCTAGAAAAACTGTTTTTT; CDR3: CASFGAGLEKLFF
D: NA; V: TRBV4-3; J: TRBJ2-3; size: NA; DNA: TGCGCCAGCAGCCAAGGGTCGGGGGCCAGGTACGCGACAGATACGCAGTATTTT; CDR3: CASSQGSGARYATDTQYF
D: NA; V: TRBV29-1; J: TRBJ2-7; size: many; DNA: TGCAGCGTCGTTACAGGGTTCAGGAACGAGCAGTACTTC; CDR3: CSVVTGFRNEQYF
D: NA; V: TRBV6-1; J: TRBJ2-5; size: once; DNA: TGTGCCAGCAGGGGAGGGACATATCAAGAGACCCAGTACTTC; CDR3: CASRGGTYQETQYF
D: NA; V: TRBV2; J: TRBJ2-7; size: NA; DNA: TGTGCCAGCAGCATTTCATCAAGGGTGGAGCAGTACTTC; CDR3: CASSISSRVEQYF
D: NA; V: TRBV5-1; J: TRBJ1-4; size: few; DNA: TGCGCCAGCAGCTTGGACCCGACAGGACACGGTGTTGAAAAACTGTTTTTT; CDR3: CASSLDPTGHGVEKLFF
D: TRBD1; V: TRBV5-6; J: TRBJ2-7; size: NA; DNA: TGTGCCAGCAGCTCCGGGACAGGGTTTTCCTACGAGCAGTACTTC; CDR3: CASSSGTGFSYEQYF
D: NA; V: TRBV12-3/TRBV12-4; J: TRBJ1-5; size: few; DNA: TGTGCCAGCAGCAACATACTGAATAGCAATCAGCCCCAGCATTTT; CDR3: CASSNILNSNQPQHF
D: TRBD1; V: TRBV6-5; J: TRBJ2-7; size: NA; DNA: TGTGCCAGCAGTTACGAAAGGGGGCGTTCTTACGAGCAGTACTTC; CDR3: CASSYERGRSYEQYF
D: TRBD2; V: TRBV5-1; J: TRBJ2-2; size: few; DNA: TGCGCCAGCAGCCCCACTAGCGTGAACACCGGGGAGCTGTTTTTT; CDR3: CASSPTSVNTGELFF
D: NA; V: TRBV5-1; J: TRBJ1-2; size: many; DNA: TGCGCCAGCAGCTTGGAACAGGGTTTGGACTATGGCTACACCTTC; CDR3: CASSLEQGLDYGYTF
D: NA; V: TRBV12-3/TRBV12-4; J: TRBJ2-7; size: once; DNA: TGTGCCAGCAGTTTGGCGCAGAAGAGCGAGCAGTACTTC; CDR3: CASSLAQKSEQYF
D: NA; V: TRBV9; J: TRBJ1-2; size: few; DNA: TGTGCCAGCAGCGTAGTAAGGGGATATGGCTACACCTTC; CDR3: CASSVVRGYGYTF
D: TRBD1; V: TRBV12-3/TRBV12-4; J: TRBJ2-4; size: few; DNA: TGTGCCAGCAGCTCGTTACAAACAGGGGGTAAAAACATTCAGTACTTC; CDR3: CASSSLQTGGKNIQYF
D: NA; V: TRBV5-1; J: TRBJ1-1; size: few; DNA: TGCGCCAGCAGCTGGGACGGATTCACTGAAGCTTTCTTT; CDR3: CASSWDGFTEAFF
D: NA; V: TRBV7-3; J: TRBJ2-5; size: NA; DNA: TGTGCCAGCAGCTTAATTACGCGGGGCCAAGAGACCCAGTACTTC; CDR3: CASSLITRGQETQYF
D: NA; V: TRBV11-1; J: TRBJ2-1; size: NA; DNA: TGTGCCAGCCGAGGGGCAGGGAACTACAATGAGCAGTTCTTC; CDR3: CASRGAGNYNEQFF
D: NA; V: TRBV21-1; J: TRBJ2-1; size: few; DNA: TGTGCCAGCAGCCCCCGTCCCGTGGGAGTCTACAATGAGCAGTTCTTC; CDR3: CASSPRPVGVYNEQFF
D: TRBD1; V: TRBV7-9; J: TRBJ1-2; size: few; DNA: TGTGCCAGCAGCGCACGGAGGGACAGGGTCTCCTATGGCTACACCTTC; CDR3: CASSARRDRVSYGYTF
D: NA; V: TRBV5-6; J: TRBJ1-1; size: few; DNA: TGTGCCAGCAGCTACGGCGACGCTGAAGCTTTCTTT; CDR3: CASSYGDAEAFF
D: NA; V: TRBV30; J: TRBJ2-3; size: NA; DNA: TGTGCCTGGAGTGCCCGCACAGATACGCAGTATTTT; CDR3: CAWSARTDTQYF
D: NA; V: TRBV20-1; J: TRBJ1-1; size: few; DNA: TGCAGTGCTAGAGAAGACTCGTTTAACACTGAAGCTTTCTTT; CDR3: CSAREDSFNTEAFF
D: NA; V: TRBV6-1; J: TRBJ1-3; size: few; DNA: TGTGCCAGCAGGGAGACACAGGAGTCAGGAAACACCATATATTTT; CDR3: CASRETQESGNTIYF
D: NA; V: TRBV12-3/TRBV12-4; J: TRBJ1-1; size: many; DNA: TGTGCCAGCAGAGGGCCAGGGTCCTTAAACACTGAAGCTTTCTTT; CDR3: CASRGPGSLNTEAFF
D: NA; V: TRBV6-2/TRBV6-3; J: TRBJ1-2; size: NA; DNA: TGTGCCAGCACCGCGGTGGGGGCGGCCTATGGCTACACCTTC; CDR3: CASTAVGAAYGYTF
D: TRBD1; V: TRBV7-2; J: TRBJ1-3; size: few; DNA: TGTGCCAGCAGCTTAAGGGGGCAAAGCTCTGGAAACACCATATATTTT; CDR3: CASSLRGQSSGNTIYF
D: NA; V: TRBV7-3; J: TRBJ1-3; size: NA; DNA: TGTGCCAGCAGCCCCGACAGGCCATTCTCTGGAAACACCATATATTTT; CDR3: CASSPDRPFSGNTIYF
D: NA; V: TRBV20-1; J: TRBJ2-7; size: few; DNA: TGCAGTGCTAGAGGACCGACCAAGATGGGCGGCAGCTACTCCTACGAGCAGTACTTC; CDR3: CSARGPTKMGGSYSYEQYF
D: TRBD1; V: TRBV6-5; J: TRBJ1-1; size: once; DNA: TGTGCCAGCAGTTACTCAGGGGGCGGGAGCACTGAAGCTTTCTTT; CDR3: CASSYSGGGSTEAFF
D: NA; V: TRBV15; J: TRBJ1-5; size: few; DNA: TGTGCCACCAGCAGAGATGGGGGGGGTCCACATCAGCCCCAGCATTTT; CDR3: CATSRDGGGPHQPQHF
D: TRBD2; V: TRBV4-2; J: TRBJ2-5; size: few; DNA: TGTGCCAGCAGCCAAGATCAAGCGGGGGGAGCGGTGGCCCAGTACTTC; CDR3: CASSQDQAGGAVAQYF
D: NA; V: TRBV12-3/TRBV12-4; J: TRBJ1-6; size: many; DNA: TGTGCCAGCAGTTTGCGGGGCCGGTCCTATAATTCACCCCTCCACTTT; CDR3: CASSLRGRSYNSPLHF
D: NA; V: TRBV5-1; J: TRBJ2-3; size: NA; DNA: TGCGCCAGCAGCTGGGGACCGAACAGGGATACGCAGTATTTT; CDR3: CASSWGPNRDTQYF
D: NA; V: TRBV5-1; J: TRBJ1-2; size: few; DNA: TGCGCCAGCAGCTACGACAGGTCCTATGGCTACACCTTC; CDR3: CASSYDRSYGYTF
D: TRBD1; V: TRBV7-9; J: TRBJ1-4; size: few; DNA: TGTGCCAGCAGCTTAGTGGGACAGGGATCGACTAATGAAAAACTGTTTTTT; CDR3: CASSLVGQGSTNEKLFF
D: NA; V: TRBV7-9; J: TRBJ2-1; size: few; DNA: TGTGCCAGCAGCGGATACAAAGTTCTCAATGAGCAGTTCTTC; CDR3: CASSGYKVLNEQFF